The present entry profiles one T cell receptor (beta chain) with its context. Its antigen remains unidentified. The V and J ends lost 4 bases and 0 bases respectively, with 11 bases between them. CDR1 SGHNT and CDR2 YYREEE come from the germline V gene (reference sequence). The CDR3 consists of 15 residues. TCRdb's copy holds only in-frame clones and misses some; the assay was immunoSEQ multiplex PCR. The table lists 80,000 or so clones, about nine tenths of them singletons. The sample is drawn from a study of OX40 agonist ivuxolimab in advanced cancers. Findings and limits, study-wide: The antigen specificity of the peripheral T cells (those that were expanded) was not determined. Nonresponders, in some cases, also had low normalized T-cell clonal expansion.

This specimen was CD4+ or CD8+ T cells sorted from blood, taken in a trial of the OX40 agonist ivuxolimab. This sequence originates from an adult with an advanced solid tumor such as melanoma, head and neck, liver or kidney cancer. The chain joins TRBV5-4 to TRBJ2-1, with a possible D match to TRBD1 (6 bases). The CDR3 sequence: CASSPGQNSYNEQFF. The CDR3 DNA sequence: TGTGCCAGCAGCCCCGGACAGAACTCCTACAATGAGCAGTTCTTC.